The clone carrying this T cell receptor (beta chain) appeared a few times. TCRdb fed the 5' RACE reads into MiXCR, producing one record per CDR3 protein. Of 150,000 to 200,000 distinct CDR3 sequences listed, approximately 10% are singletons. These data come from a study of T-cell memory formation after mild COVID-19. With 1 base removed from V and 0 bases from J, the gap between germline ends came to 6 bases. This CDR3 comprises 14 residues. Germline V gene sequence: CDR1 SGHTA, CDR2 FQGNSA. Sequenced input: PBMCs or a T cell subset sorted from them (not recorded which). The receptor comes from a young man who had mild COVID-19 (a few samples of this study predate the infection). Cell type and time point are not known. V and J are TRBV7-2 and TRBJ1-1; D is unclear. CDR3: CASSLVGLNTEAFF. The CDR3 nucleotides are TGTGCCAGCAGCTTAGTCGGGCTGAACACTGAAGCTTTCTTT.